The following is a TCR beta chain sequence with its context. The data stem from a study of regulatory T cells in long-lasting Graves disease. Documented time point: newly diagnosed GD, antithyroid drugs for less than 3 months. Construction of the TCR library relied on RNA isolated from PBMCs. Between the trimmed V and J ends, which lost 7 bases and 2 bases, there was a span of 10 bases. This CDR3 contains 13 residues. Through Arm-PCR of CDR3 regions and iRepertoire HTBI primers, TCR beta libraries were built. Using its own MiXCR run on the multiplex PCR reads, TCRdb lists one record per CDR3 protein. The data contain 400,000 to 550,000 distinct CDR3 sequences, more than 13% of them singletons. The sample was also reused in another study, on T cells in Graves' hyperthyroidism and ophthalmopathy. That paper adds: The study left out patients who had uncontrolled infection, other autoimmune disease, pregnancy or lactation. In the first-round RT-PCR of the TCR CDR3, the HTBI primer set was used.

This chain connects TRBV12-3 or TRBV12-4 to TRBJ2-3; TRBD2 is a possible D gene (5 bases). This specimen consisted of peripheral blood mononuclear cells (PBMCs), obtained at new diagnosis, from a patient treated with antithyroid drugs. This clonotype originated in a woman aged 25 to 39 with Graves disease. The CDR3 sequence: CASKNRDTDTQYF. The CDR3 DNA sequence: TGTGCCAGCAAGAACCGGGACACAGATACGCAGTATTTT.